Listed here are 30 T cell receptor beta chains from one sample, sequenced in a study of shared clonotypes between healthy human individuals. Repertoires were generated with immunoSEQ multiplex PCR, while TCRdb's copy carries only in-frame clones and drops some. This sample has some 530,000 clones, with roughly 80% found just once. Sequencing was carried out using PBMCs. The source is a middle-aged woman in good health. Some clones in this sample may be carry-over from other donors' samples.

This rearrangement joins TRBV28 to TRBJ2-5, with 11 bases lining up with TRBD2. V lost 6 bases and J lost 5; bases outside the gene matches: 5. Germline CDR1 reads MDHEN; CDR2 reads SYDVKM. This CDR3 is 14 amino acids long. In nucleotides, the CDR3 is TGTGCCAGCAGACTAGCGGGGGCTCGTGAGACCCAGTACTTC. Encoded protein: CASRLAGARETQYF.

In this sample, this clone turned up a few times. The chain recombines TRBV18 with TRBJ1-2; D call uncertain. V lost 3 bases, J lost 4 bases, and 12 bases lay in between. From germline, CDR1 is KGHSH and CDR2 LQKENI. CDR3 length equals 14 residues. DNA of the CDR3: TGTGCCAGCTCACCGAACCAGGACTCCTATGGCTACACCTTC. Amino acids: CASSPNQDSYGYTF.

J is TRBJ2-1 and V is TRBV2; tentatively, D is TRBD1 or TRBD2 (5 bases each). Germline V gene data show CDR1 as SNHLY and CDR2 as FYNNEI. Between the trimmed V and J ends, which lost 11 bases and 5 bases, there was a span of 19 bases. The CDR3 consists of 14 residues. The CDR3 here is CAARSRDRNNEQFF. The CDR3 bases are TGTGCCGCTCGCAGCCGGGACCGCAACAATGAGCAGTTCTTC.

V gene TRBV27 combines with J gene TRBJ2-7; a possible D gene is TRBD1 (5 bases). The V end lost 5 bases, the J end lost 0 bases, and 11 bases lay between the germline ends. This CDR3 spans 14 amino acids. From germline, CDR1 is MNHEY and CDR2 SMNVEV (reference sequence). CDR3 bases: TGTGCCAGCAGTCTCCAGGGTATCTCCTACGAGCAGTACTTC. Its translation is CASSLQGISYEQYF.

The chain joins TRBV9 to TRBJ2-2, with D uncertain. The length of the CDR3 is 13 residues. Trimming removed 3 bases at V and 6 bases at J, with 9 bases between. CDR1 is SGDLS and CDR2 is YYNGEE in the germline V gene. In DNA, the CDR3 is TGTGCCAGCAGCGGAGGAGATTCCGGGGAGCTGTTTTTT. Its protein product is CASSGGDSGELFF.

The V gene is TRBV15, the J gene TRBJ2-3, with 12 bases lining up with TRBD2. V shed 3 bases, J shed 4 bases, and the junction held 2 bases outside the gene matches. Germline CDR1 and CDR2: LNHNV and YYDKDF (reference sequence). The CDR3 extends over 15 amino acids. Written as DNA, the CDR3 is TGTGCCACCAGCAGGACTAGCGGGAGCTCAGATACGCAGTATTTT. As protein: CATSRTSGSSDTQYF.

The chain is built from TRBV5-4 and TRBJ2-7, with D perhaps given as TRBD1 or TRBD2 (5 bases each). Germline V gene lookup returns CDR1 SGHNT and CDR2 YYREEE (reference sequence). The CDR3 totals 12 residues. The germline V and J ends were trimmed by 4 bases and 7 bases, with 12 bases remaining between them. CDR3 residues: CASSRRDVEQYF. The DNA of the CDR3 is TGTGCCAGCAGCCGTCGGGACGTGGAGCAGTACTTC.

The J gene is TRBJ1-1, the V gene TRBV18; 12 bases match TRBD1. This CDR3 has 17 amino acids. From germline, CDR1 is KGHSH and CDR2 LQKENI. V dropped 2 bases and J dropped 5; count of bases not matched to a gene: 9. The CDR3 DNA sequence: TGTGCCAGCTCACCAATTAGAGGGGACAGGGGGCCTACTGAAGCTTTCTTT. This codes for CASSPIRGDRGPTEAFF.

This clone was counted once. The chain couples TRBV2 to TRBJ2-5; D gene uncertain. This CDR3 has 13 amino acids. Trimming left V 5 bases short and J 4 bases short, with 11 bases between. Germline lookup yields CDR1 SNHLY and CDR2 FYNNEI. The CDR3 loop is CASSRPSTETQYF. Written as DNA, the CDR3 is TGTGCCAGCAGTAGACCGAGCACAGAGACCCAGTACTTC.

As regards this clone: A far larger clone lies a single base away; this is likely a read error. This chain joins TRBV28 and TRBJ1-5, with D possibly TRBD1 on 6 matching bases. The V gene's germline CDR1 is MDHEN and CDR2 SYDVKM. CDR3 size: 15 residues. Trimming left V 4 bases short and J 2 bases short, with 12 bases between. The CDR3 protein is CASSWAGECNQPQHF. DNA for the CDR3: TGTGCCAGCAGTTGGGCAGGGGAGTGCAATCAGCCCCAGCATTTT. The full variable domain, in which reference TRBV28 and TRBJ1-5 provide the parts outside the CDR3, is DVKVTQSSRYLVKRTGEKVFLECVQDMDHENMFWYRQDPGLGLRLIYFSYDVKMKEKGDIPEGYSVSREKKERFSLILESASTNQTSMYLCASSWAGECNQPQHFGDGTRLSIL.

This rearrangement joins TRBV6-5 to TRBJ2-7, with 8 bases aligning to TRBD1. Trimming at V came to 6 bases and at J to 5 bases, leaving 9 bases not matched to a gene. The CDR3 runs to 14 residues. Per germline, CDR1 MNHEY and CDR2 SVGAGI. The CDR3 region has the DNA TGTGCCAGCAGCAAACCAGGGGGCGTCAACGAGCAGTACTTC. The encoded protein is CASSKPGGVNEQYF.

The chain has TRBV7-3 and TRBJ2-1, with D possibly TRBD1 on 6 matching bases. CDR3 length: 14 residues. Trimming cost V 1 base and J 5 bases, with 9 bases left between them. Germline CDR1 is SGHTA and CDR2 is FQGTGA. CDR3 nucleotide sequence: TGTGCCAGCAGCTTAATGACAGGAGACAATGAGCAGTTCTTC. It is translated as CASSLMTGDNEQFF. The entire variable domain, with the rest obtained from reference TRBV7-3 and TRBJ2-1, is as follows: GAGVSQTPSNKVTEKGKYVELRCDPISGHTALYWYRQSLGQGPEFLIYFQGTGAADDSGLPNDRFFAVRPEGSVSTLKIQRTERGDSAVYLCASSLMTGDNEQFFGPGTRLTVL.

As to this clone: The likely explanation is a read error, given a far larger clone one base away. This CDR3 reads CAGSHSGRGEQYF. CDR3 DNA: TGTGCCGGCAGCCACTCAGGGCGCGGGGAGCAGTACTTC. The chain uses TRBV11-3 and TRBJ2-7; D tentatively reads TRBD1 or TRBD2 (5 bases each). The length of the CDR3 is 13 residues. CDR1 and CDR2 (germline): SGHNT, YENEEA.

About this clone itself: A far larger clone is off by one base, so a read error is likely. The V and J genes are TRBV7-2 and TRBJ2-5; either TRBD1 or TRBD2 may supply D (6 bases each). The end of the DNA is better explained by TRBJ2-7, so the J call may be wrong. The CDR3 consists of 13 residues. Germline CDR1 and CDR2: SGHTA and FQGNSA. The CDR3 reads CASSGARGYEQYF. CDR3 in DNA: TGTGCCAGTTCGGGGGCTAGAGGCTACGAGCAGTACTTC.

On this clone itself: With only one base between it and a far larger clone, this is likely a read error. Given the absence of the conserved phenylalanine or tryptophan at the CDR3 end, a read error is likely. The chain couples TRBV7-8 to TRBJ1-1; D may be TRBD1 (5 bases). This CDR3 is 13 amino acids long. V dropped 1 base and J dropped 5 bases, with 8 bases sitting between them. Germline V gene lookup returns CDR1 SGHVS and CDR2 FQNEAQ. For the CDR3, the DNA is TGTGCCAGCAGCTTAGAGGGGAGGACTGAAGCTTTCCTT. Amino acid sequence: CASSLEGRTEAFL.

As for this clone: Since a much larger clone is just one base distant, this may be a read error. This chain connects TRBV15 to TRBJ2-1; D remains unclear. Germline CDR1 and CDR2: LNHNV and YYDKDF (reference sequence). The CDR3 spans 12 residues. V was trimmed by 2 bases and J by 15 bases, leaving 14 bases between them. CDR3 bases: TGTGCCACCAGCAGAAACCGGGCCCCTCGGTTCTTC. Translation gives CATSRNRAPRFF. Combining the CDR3 with reference TRBV15 and TRBJ2-1 gives the whole variable domain DAMVIQNPRYQVTQFGKPVTLSCSQTLNHNVMYWYQQKSSQAPKLLFHYYDKDFNNEADTPDNFQSRRPNTSFCFLDIRSPGLGDTAMYLCATSRNRAPRFFGPGTRLTVL.

The chain uses TRBV7-2 and TRBJ2-2; D remains ambiguous. Trimming stripped 0 bases from V and 2 bases from J, with 10 bases between. Germline V gene data show CDR1 as SGHTA and CDR2 as FQGNSA. This CDR3 contains 16 residues. The CDR3 loop reads CASSLAPARNTGELFF. CDR3 DNA sequence: TGTGCCAGCAGCTTAGCCCCCGCCCGTAACACCGGGGAGCTGTTTTTT.

The chain recombines TRBV27 with TRBJ2-1, with TRBD1 matching over 11 bases. Germline values: CDR1 MNHEY, CDR2 SMNVEV (reference sequence). The CDR3 loop spans 17 amino acids. V trimming: 5 bases; J trimming: 1 base; junction bases outside the gene matches: 7. CDR3 nucleotides: TGTGCCAGCAGTCCCCTCGGGACAGGGGGGTCCTACAATGAGCAGTTCTTC. Protein sequence: CASSPLGTGGSYNEQFF.

This clone showed up many times. Other DNA sequences in this sample translate to the same CDR3. The chain couples TRBV27 to TRBJ1-4; D is ambiguous. Between the trimmed V and J ends, which lost 3 bases and 8 bases, there was a span of 13 bases. The CDR3 is made up of 14 amino acids. Per the germline V gene, CDR1 is MNHEY and CDR2 is SMNVEV (reference sequence). The CDR3 spells CASSFNGHGEKLFF. As DNA, the CDR3 is TGTGCCAGCAGTTTTAACGGGCACGGGGAAAAACTGTTTTTT.

The chain combines TRBV21-1 with TRBJ1-4. TRBV21-1 is a pseudogene segment. The CDR3 is made up of 15 amino acids. CDR3 in amino acids: CASSPLYRGNEKLFF. The CDR3 bases are TGTGCCAGCAGCCCCCTTTACAGAGGTAATGAAAAACTGTTTTTT.

The rearrangement links TRBV19 to TRBJ2-7; 13 bases line up with TRBD2. Germline V gene lookup returns CDR1 LNHDA and CDR2 SQIVND (reference sequence). With 4 bases clipped from V and 2 bases from J, the junction kept 5 bases outside the gene matches. The CDR3 has 16 residues. DNA of the CDR3: TGTGCCAGTAGTAGGACTAGCGGGAGCGGGACCTACGAGCAGTACTTC. Translating gives CASSRTSGSGTYEQYF.

The V gene is TRBV5-1, the J gene TRBJ1-2; possibly TRBD1 for D (5 bases). Germline-derived CDR1 and CDR2 are SGHRS and YFSETQ. The V and J ends lost 3 bases and 6 bases respectively, with 15 bases between them. This CDR3 comprises 14 residues. CDR3 loop: CASSSVPGTDGYTF. Here the CDR3 DNA reads TGCGCCAGCAGCTCAGTGCCCGGGACGGATGGCTACACCTTC.

The sample holds a few counts of this clone. This likely stems from a read error, as it lies one base from a far larger clone. CDR3 residues: CASRLQLWWQPQHF. The CDR3 DNA is TGTGCCAGCAGACTGCAGCTCTGGTGGCAGCCCCAGCATTTT. This rearrangement joins TRBV28 to TRBJ1-5; D remains ambiguous. With 6 bases removed from V and 7 bases from J, the gap between germline ends came to 16 bases. The CDR3 consists of 14 residues. Germline lookup yields CDR1 MDHEN and CDR2 SYDVKM.

The CDR3 loop is CASSQRSAIMGGETQYF. In DNA, the CDR3 is TGCGCCAGCAGCCAAAGGTCGGCAATAATGGGCGGAGAGACCCAGTACTTC. This chain uses TRBV4-1 with TRBJ2-5; D unresolved. Germline CDR1 MGHRA, CDR2 YSYEKL. V was pared by 2 bases and J by 4 bases, with 20 bases between. The CDR3 covers 17 residues.

A note on this clone: The same CDR3 also results from other DNA sequences found in this sample. This rearrangement joins TRBV5-1 to TRBJ2-5, with 9 bases that match TRBD2. CDR1 is SGHRS and CDR2 is YFSETQ in the germline V gene. V gave up 4 bases and J gave up 5 bases; unmatched junction bases: 9. CDR3 length: 15 amino acids. CDR3 region: CASSPLAGVGETQYF. The CDR3 coding sequence is TGCGCCAGCAGCCCCTTAGCGGGAGTCGGCGAGACCCAGTACTTC.

This chain links TRBV27 with TRBJ2-7; the D gene is possibly TRBD2 (5 bases). This CDR3 is built from 14 residues. Germline CDR1 reads MNHEY; CDR2 reads SMNVEV (reference sequence). V lost 5 bases and J lost 7, with 18 bases in between. The CDR3 sequence: CASSLTSSVGEQYF. The DNA for the CDR3 is TGTGCCAGCAGTCTCACAAGTAGCGTGGGGGAGCAGTACTTC.

The rearrangement links TRBV27 to TRBJ2-7; D gene uncertain. CDR3 size: 13 residues. Trimming stripped 2 bases from V and 1 base from J, with 6 bases between. Germline CDR1 is MNHEY and CDR2 is SMNVEV (reference sequence). CDR3: CASSLQESYEQYF. CDR3 bases: TGTGCCAGCAGTTTACAGGAGTCCTACGAGCAGTACTTC.

This clone was observed once. The V gene is TRBV2, the J gene TRBJ1-1; D is possibly TRBD1 (6 bases). V lost 4 bases to trimming and J lost 0 bases, with 12 bases between them. The CDR3 sequence is 15 residues long. Germline V lookup: CDR1 SNHLY, CDR2 FYNNEI. CDR3 DNA sequence: TGTGCCAGCAGTGGGACAGAAAACATGAACACTGAAGCTTTCTTT. Its translation: CASSGTENMNTEAFF. Filled out from reference TRBV2 and TRBJ1-1, the complete variable domain reads EPEVTQTPSHQVTQMGQEVILRCVPISNHLYFYWYRQILGQKVEFLVSFYNNEISEKSEIFDDQFSVERPDGSNFTLKIRSTKLEDSAMYFCASSGTENMNTEAFFGQGTRLTVV.

Details on this clone: The same CDR3 is also encoded by other DNA sequences in this sample. The rearrangement links TRBV28 to TRBJ2-4; a weak D match, TRBD2 (5 bases). Trimming took off 3 bases at V and 5 bases at J, with 8 bases between the two ends. CDR1 MDHEN and CDR2 SYDVKM come from the germline V gene. The CDR3 runs 13 residues. The CDR3 loop is CASSFPRENIQYF. The CDR3 DNA sequence: TGTGCCAGCAGTTTCCCGAGGGAAAACATTCAGTACTTC.

As for this clone: A far more abundant clone sits one base away, making this likely a read error. V gene TRBV4-1 combines with J gene TRBJ1-1; 7 bases agree with TRBD1. This CDR3 spans 14 amino acids. CDR1 MGHRA and CDR2 YSYEKL come from the germline V gene. The CDR3 is CASSRVQGNNEAFF. The DNA for the CDR3 is TGCGCCAGCAGCCGGGTACAGGGGAACAATGAAGCTTTCTTT.